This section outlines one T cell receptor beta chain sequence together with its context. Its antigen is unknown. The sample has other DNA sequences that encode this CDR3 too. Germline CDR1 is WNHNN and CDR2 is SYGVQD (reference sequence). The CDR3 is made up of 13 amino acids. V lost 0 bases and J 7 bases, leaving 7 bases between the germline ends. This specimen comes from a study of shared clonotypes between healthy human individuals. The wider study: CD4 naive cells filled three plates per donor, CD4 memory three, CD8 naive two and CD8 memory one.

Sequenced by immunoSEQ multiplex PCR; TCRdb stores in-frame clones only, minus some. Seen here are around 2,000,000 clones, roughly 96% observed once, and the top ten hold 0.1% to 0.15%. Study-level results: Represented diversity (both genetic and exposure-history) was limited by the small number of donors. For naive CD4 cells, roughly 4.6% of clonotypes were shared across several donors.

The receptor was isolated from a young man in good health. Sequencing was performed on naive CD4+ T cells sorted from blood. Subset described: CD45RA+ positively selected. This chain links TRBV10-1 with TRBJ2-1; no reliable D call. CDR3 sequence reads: CASSESGRNEQFF. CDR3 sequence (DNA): TGCGCCAGCAGTGAGTCAGGAAGAAATGAGCAGTTCTTC.